This T cell receptor (beta chain) was identified in a study of shared clonotypes between healthy human individuals. Study-wide results and caveats: Clonotypes shared by all four sorted-subset donors had higher generation probabilities than non-shared clonotypes. Sharing across a few donors was seen in 4% to 6.5% of naive CD4 clonotypes.

Generated by immunoSEQ multiplex PCR, the TCRdb table keeps only in-frame clones and is missing some. The table includes 2 million to 2.5 million clones, roughly 95% detected once. On this clone: The antigen is undetermined.

The V and J ends lost 6 bases and 15 bases respectively, with 21 bases between them. CDR3 length: 13 amino acids. Germline values: CDR1 SGHTA, CDR2 FQGNSA. This receptor was identified in a man aged 18 to 30 in good health. Specimen: naive CD4+ T cells sorted from blood. Stated subset: CD45RA+ positively selected. The V gene is TRBV7-2, the J gene TRBJ2-1, with D possibly matching TRBD2 (5 bases). DNA for the CDR3: TGTGCCAGCAGTTCCAGCACGGGGTGGGAACGGTTCTTC. It translates to CASSSSTGWERFF.